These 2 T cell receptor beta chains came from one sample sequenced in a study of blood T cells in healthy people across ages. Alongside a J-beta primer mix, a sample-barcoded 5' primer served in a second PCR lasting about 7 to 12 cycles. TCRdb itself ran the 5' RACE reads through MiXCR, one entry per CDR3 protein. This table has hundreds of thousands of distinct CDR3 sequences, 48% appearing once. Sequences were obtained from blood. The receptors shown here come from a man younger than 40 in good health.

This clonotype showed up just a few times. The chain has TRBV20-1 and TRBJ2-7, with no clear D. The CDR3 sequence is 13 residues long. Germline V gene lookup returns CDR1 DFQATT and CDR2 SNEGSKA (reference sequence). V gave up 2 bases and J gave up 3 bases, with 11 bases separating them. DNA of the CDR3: TGCAGTGCTAGACCCCCGGTAATCTACGAGCAGTACTTC. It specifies CSARPPVIYEQYF.

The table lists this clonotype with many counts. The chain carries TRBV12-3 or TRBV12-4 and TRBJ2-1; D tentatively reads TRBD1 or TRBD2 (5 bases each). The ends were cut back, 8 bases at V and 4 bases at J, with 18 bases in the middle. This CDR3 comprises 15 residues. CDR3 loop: CASAPTRDVYNEQFF. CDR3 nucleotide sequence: TGTGCCAGCGCGCCTACTAGGGACGTATACAATGAGCAGTTCTTC.